Each of the 29 T cell receptor beta chains below was sequenced from the same sample in a study of OX40 agonist ivuxolimab in advanced cancers. Libraries were prepared by immunoSEQ multiplex PCR; TCRdb keeps only in-frame clonotypes and omits some of them. The table has some 96,000 clones, around nine tenths seen once; the top ten hold about 0.15%. Specimen: CD4+ or CD8+ T cells sorted from blood, collected in a trial of the OX40 agonist ivuxolimab. Every receptor here comes from an adult with an advanced solid tumor such as melanoma, head and neck, liver or kidney cancer.

The chain combines TRBV5-1 with TRBJ2-2, with TRBD2 identical over 7 bases. Germline trimming cut 6 bases from V and 7 bases from J; bases unmatched to any gene: 9. The CDR3 totals 14 residues. The germline gives CDR1 SGHRS, CDR2 YFSETQ. The CDR3 nucleotides read TGCGCCAGCACCCCGGGACTAATGGACGGGGAGCTGTTTTTT. It is translated as CASTPGLMDGELFF. Full variable domain (missing parts from reference TRBV5-1 and TRBJ2-2): KAGVTQTPRYLIKTRGQQVTLSCSPISGHRSVSWYQQTPGQGLQFLFEYFSETQRNKGNFPGRFSGRQFSNSRSEMNVSTLELGDSALYLCASTPGLMDGELFFGEGSRLTVL.

The chain carries TRBV7-7 and TRBJ1-3; unclear D gene. Germline V gene sequence: CDR1 SSHAT, CDR2 FNYEAQ (reference sequence). This CDR3 is built from 15 residues. The germline V and J ends were trimmed by 2 bases and 2 bases, with 10 bases remaining between them. The CDR3 region has the DNA TGTGCCAGCAGCTTATCAACCACCCCTGGAAACACCATATATTTT. Translating gives CASSLSTTPGNTIYF.

V is TRBV7-3 and J is TRBJ2-2, with unresolved D. There are 13 residues in the CDR3. Germline V gives CDR1 SGHTA, CDR2 FQGTGA. The V gene lost 2 bases and the J gene lost 6 bases, with 7 bases spanning the gap. CDR3 protein: CASSLARSGELFF. The CDR3, as DNA: TGTGCCAGCAGCTTAGCCCGGTCCGGGGAGCTGTTTTTT.

The chain couples TRBV6-1 to TRBJ2-3; D is possibly TRBD1 (6 bases). Between the trimmed V and J ends, which lost 6 bases and 3 bases, there was a span of 13 bases. This CDR3 contains 14 residues. CDR1 and CDR2 from the germline V gene are MNHNS and SASEGT. The CDR3 here is CASRPGQLTDTQYF. In DNA, the CDR3 is TGTGCCAGCAGGCCCGGACAGTTAACAGATACGCAGTATTTT.

The chain uses TRBV30 and TRBJ1-5; 8 bases are shared with TRBD1. Germline V gene sequence: CDR1 GTSNPN, CDR2 SVGIG (reference sequence). With 5 bases clipped from V and 7 bases from J, the junction kept 7 bases outside the gene matches. The CDR3 spans 13 residues. CDR3 DNA: TGTGCCTGGGCCCCCGACAGGGGCCAGCCCCAGCATTTT. Translation: CAWAPDRGQPQHF. Together with reference TRBV30 and TRBJ1-5, the CDR3 gives the full variable domain: SQTIHQWPATLVQPVGSPLSLECTVEGTSNPNLYWYRQAAGRGLQLLFYSVGIGQISSEVPQNLSASRPQDRQFILSSKKLLLSDSGFYLCAWAPDRGQPQHFGDGTRLSIL.

This clone was detected once. The J gene is TRBJ2-1, the V gene TRBV5-4, with 9 positions matching TRBD2. CDR1 and CDR2 (germline): SGHNT, YYREEE (reference sequence). The CDR3 spans 18 residues. The V segment lost 5 bases and the J segment 7 bases; nucleotides outside the gene matches: 19. CDR3 DNA: TGTGCCAGCAGACCCGGGACTAGCCTATCCGGGCAGTGGAATGAGCAGTTCTTC. Translation: CASRPGTSLSGQWNEQFF.

Turning to this clone: The junction differs from germline at one of its ends, possibly a read error. The V call is TRBV4-1, the J call TRBJ1-6, with D hard to call. CDR3 size: 15 residues. Looked up from germline, CDR1 is MGHRA and CDR2 is YSYEKL. CDR3 nucleotides: TGCGCCAGCAGTCAAGCTACCTCGGCTAATTCACCCCTCCACTTT. It yields the protein CASSQATSANSPLHF.

V is TRBV19 and J is TRBJ2-7, with 12 bases lining up with TRBD2. The CDR3 is made up of 13 amino acids. J lost 6 bases, V lost 8 bases, and 5 bases had no gene match. The germline V gene encodes CDR1 LNHDA and CDR2 SQIVND (reference sequence). The CDR3 DNA sequence: TGTGCCAGTCGACTAGCGGGAGTTGGCGAGCAGTACTTC. It specifies CASRLAGVGEQYF.

V is TRBV6-1 and J is TRBJ2-7, with D possibly being TRBD1 (5 bases). Germline CDR1 MNHNS, CDR2 SASEGT. V shed 1 base and J shed 4 bases, with 8 bases lying between them. There are 13 residues in the CDR3. CDR3 DNA sequence: TGTGCCAGCAGTGAAGGGGGCTATTACGAGCAGTACTTC. It specifies CASSEGGYYEQYF.

The V and J genes are TRBV5-1 and TRBJ2-2; 8 nucleotides agree with TRBD2. The V and J ends lost 2 bases and 1 base, in that order; junction bases with no gene match: 1. Germline V gene sequence: CDR1 SGHRS, CDR2 YFSETQ. The CDR3 spans 15 residues. For the CDR3, the DNA is TGCGCCAGCAGCTTAGCGGGAGTGAACACCGGGGAGCTGTTTTTT. Translated: CASSLAGVNTGELFF. Together with reference TRBV5-1 and TRBJ2-2, the CDR3 gives the full variable domain: KAGVTQTPRYLIKTRGQQVTLSCSPISGHRSVSWYQQTPGQGLQFLFEYFSETQRNKGNFPGRFSGRQFSNSRSEMNVSTLELGDSALYLCASSLAGVNTGELFFGEGSRLTVL.

The V and J genes are TRBV7-9 and TRBJ2-7, with D perhaps TRBD1 (5 bases). CDR3 length equals 15 residues. V lost 4 bases to trimming and J lost 0 bases, with 13 bases between them. Germline CDR1 is SEHNR and CDR2 is FQNEAQ (reference sequence). The CDR3 DNA is TGTGCCAGCAGCTGGGGCCGAACGAGCTCCTACGAGCAGTACTTC. Translation gives CASSWGRTSSYEQYF.

J is TRBJ1-2 and V is TRBV7-2; D is unclear. This CDR3 has 13 residues. Germline V gives CDR1 SGHTA, CDR2 FQGNSA. Deletions cut 3 bases from V and 4 bases from J, with 9 bases between. The CDR3 reads CASSFPGLYGYTF. CDR3 sequence (DNA): TGTGCCAGCAGCTTCCCTGGGCTCTATGGCTACACCTTC. Full variable domain (outside the CDR3, taken from reference TRBV7-2 and TRBJ1-2): GAGVSQSPSNKVTEKGKDVELRCDPISGHTALYWYRQSLGQGLEFLIYFQGNSAPDKSGLPSDRFSAERTGGSVSTLTIQRTQQEDSAVYLCASSFPGLYGYTFGSGTRLTVV.

This sequence joins TRBV5-1 and TRBJ2-2, with 8 positions matching TRBD1. Germline V CDR1 and CDR2: SGHRS, YFSETQ. V shed 2 bases and J 2 bases; nucleotides not matched to a gene: 5. The CDR3 loop spans 16 amino acids. CDR3 nucleotides: TGCGCCAGCAGCTTTGTCCAGGGGGCAAACACCGGGGAGCTGTTTTTT. Protein: CASSFVQGANTGELFF. The variable domain in full, completed from reference TRBV5-1 and TRBJ2-2, reads KAGVTQTPRYLIKTRGQQVTLSCSPISGHRSVSWYQQTPGQGLQFLFEYFSETQRNKGNFPGRFSGRQFSNSRSEMNVSTLELGDSALYLCASSFVQGANTGELFFGEGSRLTVL.

The chain carries TRBV9 and TRBJ1-3; tentatively, D is TRBD1 (6 bases). Germline assignment: CDR1 SGDLS and CDR2 YYNGEE. The CDR3 covers 16 residues. Trimming took off 2 bases at V and 2 bases at J, with 14 bases between the two ends. The CDR3 DNA follows: TGTGCCAGCAGCGTTAGTTCAGGGGAAGCTGGAAACACCATATATTTT. Protein: CASSVSSGEAGNTIYF.

The chain joins TRBV5-1 to TRBJ1-4; 8 bases are a match to TRBD1. The CDR3 runs 15 residues. CDR1 is SGHRS, CDR2 YFSETQ, per germline. V lost 2 bases, J lost 8 bases, and 8 bases stayed unmatched. The CDR3 DNA reads as TGCGCCAGCAGCTTTAACGGACAGGGCTTCGAAAAACTGTTTTTT. Its translation: CASSFNGQGFEKLFF. Looking up the rest from reference TRBV5-1 and TRBJ1-4 gives the full variable domain: KAGVTQTPRYLIKTRGQQVTLSCSPISGHRSVSWYQQTPGQGLQFLFEYFSETQRNKGNFPGRFSGRQFSNSRSEMNVSTLELGDSALYLCASSFNGQGFEKLFFGSGTQLSVL.

This clone has only a few counts. V is TRBV18 and J is TRBJ2-3, with D perhaps TRBD1 (7 bases). Germline V gives CDR1 KGHSH, CDR2 LQKENI. Trimming left V 6 bases short and J 4 bases short, with 11 bases between. The CDR3 length is 13 residues. The CDR3 region is CASSQGGPDTQYF. The CDR3 DNA is TGTGCCAGCTCCCAGGGGGGCCCAGATACGCAGTATTTT.

This chain uses TRBV2 with TRBJ2-7; D might be TRBD1 or TRBD2, each matching 7 bases. Germline CDR1 and CDR2: SNHLY and FYNNEI. The V gene lost 7 bases and the J gene lost 4 bases, with 17 bases spanning the gap. The CDR3 has 14 residues. The chain's CDR3 is CASNWGGQIYEQYF. The CDR3 coding sequence is TGTGCCAGCAATTGGGGGGGACAGATATACGAGCAGTACTTC.

The J gene is TRBJ2-5, the V gene TRBV28; unclear D gene. CDR1 MDHEN and CDR2 SYDVKM come from the germline V gene. This CDR3 region has 15 residues. With 5 bases removed from V and 6 bases from J, the gap between germline ends came to 19 bases. The CDR3 here is CASSIPQGMEKTQYF. The CDR3 DNA follows: TGTGCCAGCAGTATACCTCAAGGGATGGAAAAGACCCAGTACTTC. Using reference TRBV28 and TRBJ2-5 for the parts outside the CDR3, the full variable domain is DVKVTQSSRYLVKRTGEKVFLECVQDMDHENMFWYRQDPGLGLRLIYFSYDVKMKEKGDIPEGYSVSREKKERFSLILESASTNQTSMYLCASSIPQGMEKTQYFGPGTRLLVL.

This chain connects TRBV19 to TRBJ1-5; D remains ambiguous. Germline loops: CDR1 LNHDA, CDR2 SQIVND (reference sequence). Trimming stripped 6 bases from V and 9 bases from J, with 12 bases between. CDR3 length: 12 amino acids. Here the CDR3 reads CASSRRIGPQHF. The CDR3, as DNA: TGTGCCAGTAGCCGCAGAATAGGGCCCCAGCATTTT.

This clone has just one count. V is TRBV30 and J is TRBJ2-7; 11 bases line up with TRBD2. This CDR3 has 12 residues. The germline V gene has CDR1 GTSNPN and CDR2 SVGIG (reference sequence). V gave up 4 bases and J gave up 12 bases; unmatched junction bases: 8. The CDR3 sequence is CAWTLAGGPPYF. In nucleotides, the CDR3 is TGTGCCTGGACATTAGCGGGAGGGCCGCCGTACTTC.

This sequence joins TRBV2 and TRBJ2-2, with D hard to call. CDR3 length: 15 residues. CDR1 and CDR2 (germline): SNHLY, FYNNEI. V dropped 7 bases and J dropped 2 bases, with 14 bases sitting between them. CDR3 sequence (DNA): TGTGCCAGCAAAATACAGCTCTCAAACACCGGGGAGCTGTTTTTT. Translating it yields CASKIQLSNTGELFF.

The chain uses TRBV7-2 and TRBJ2-3; D is unresolved. Germline CDR1 reads SGHTA; CDR2 reads FQGNSA. This CDR3 spans 13 amino acids. Trimming shortened V by 1 base and J by 4 bases, and 6 bases separated the two germline ends. CDR3 in amino acids: CASSLVTADTQYF. CDR3 nucleotide sequence: TGTGCCAGCAGCTTAGTCACCGCAGATACGCAGTATTTT.

This sequence joins TRBV11-2 and TRBJ2-5, with a possible D match to TRBD2 (5 bases). The CDR3 has 16 residues. Deletions cut 5 bases from V and 5 bases from J, with 21 bases between. The germline CDR1 and CDR2 sequences are SGHAT and FQNNGV. The CDR3 reads CASSRNSGGSFETQYF. The CDR3 DNA reads TGTGCCAGCAGCCGAAACAGCGGAGGTTCCTTTGAGACCCAGTACTTC.

Concerning this clone: Other DNA variants within this sample encode the same CDR3. This chain uses TRBV5-1 with TRBJ2-7; 9 bases are shared with TRBD1. Per germline, CDR1 SGHRS and CDR2 YFSETQ. The V gene end was trimmed by 4 bases and the J gene end by 2 bases; junction bases not matched to a gene: 4. The CDR3 runs to 14 residues. For the CDR3, the DNA is TGCGCCAGCAGCCTACGACAGGGGGCCTACGAGCAGTACTTC. Its protein is CASSLRQGAYEQYF.

A few counts support this clone. The chain combines TRBV6-1 with TRBJ2-7; TRBD2 is a possible D gene (6 bases). Germline V gene lookup returns CDR1 MNHNS and CDR2 SASEGT. The CDR3 totals 13 residues. V lost 0 bases to trimming and J lost 6 bases, with 9 bases between them. The CDR3 reads CASSEAGGGEQYF. The CDR3 region has the DNA TGTGCCAGCAGTGAAGCGGGAGGTGGCGAGCAGTACTTC.

The gene calls are TRBV6-1 and TRBJ1-1; TRBD1 aligns across 9 bases. The trim removed 5 bases at V and 5 bases at J, leaving 9 bases unmatched. CDR1 and CDR2 (germline): MNHNS, SASEGT. The CDR3 loop spans 15 amino acids. In nucleotides, the CDR3 is TGTGCCAGCAGTTCCCGGGACAGGGCCGGTACTGAAGCTTTCTTT. Translation: CASSSRDRAGTEAFF.

The chain links TRBV5-1 to TRBJ1-1, with D maybe TRBD1 (5 bases). The CDR3 sequence is 16 residues long. CDR1 is SGHRS and CDR2 is YFSETQ in the germline V gene. Trimming pared 3 bases from V and 0 bases from J, leaving 15 bases between. The CDR3 reads CASSSGAGVVNTEAFF. The CDR3 coding sequence is TGCGCCAGCAGCTCTGGGGCAGGAGTGGTGAACACTGAAGCTTTCTTT. Complete variable domain (other parts from reference TRBV5-1 and TRBJ1-1): KAGVTQTPRYLIKTRGQQVTLSCSPISGHRSVSWYQQTPGQGLQFLFEYFSETQRNKGNFPGRFSGRQFSNSRSEMNVSTLELGDSALYLCASSSGAGVVNTEAFFGQGTRLTVV.

J is TRBJ1-2 and V is TRBV14, with TRBD1 identical over 8 bases. The V and J ends lost 4 bases and 6 bases, in that order; junction bases with no gene match: 10. Germline V lookup: CDR1 SGHDN, CDR2 FVKESK. The CDR3 totals 15 residues. The CDR3 loop reads CASSRGTGSEDGYTF. The CDR3 region has the DNA TGTGCCAGCAGCCGAGGGACAGGAAGTGAGGATGGCTACACCTTC.

This rearrangement joins TRBV6-1 to TRBJ1-1; D perhaps matches TRBD1 (5 bases). Germline-derived CDR1 and CDR2 are MNHNS and SASEGT. The CDR3 has 14 residues. V was shortened by 7 bases and J by 2 bases, with 14 bases between the two germline ends. For the CDR3, the DNA is TGTGCCAGCACCAAAGACAGCACTAACACTGAAGCTTTCTTT. Its translation: CASTKDSTNTEAFF.